What follows describes a single TCR beta chain. The antigen is not known. The data belong to a study of cytomegalovirus exposure and HLA in healthy donors. Use of 60 Vbeta and 13 Jbeta primers characterized the PCR. Repertoires were generated with immunoSEQ multiplex PCR, while TCRdb's copy carries only in-frame clones and drops some. The sample has about 190,000 clones; 87% are singletons. The CDR3 length is 14 residues. Broader study findings: Sequencing depth across donors, presence/absence analyses assumed, was roughly uniform. Accurate prediction of most subjects' HLA-A and HLA-B alleles from TCR beta sequences was reported. In an earlier analysis, most TCR beta V segments were productive about 87% or about 30% of the time. HLA alleles showed associations with some 15,000 TCR beta sequences in a later analysis, at a 0.05 false discovery rate.

The sample consisted of PBMCs. This clonotype was sampled from a boy aged 2-9 years in good health and CMV-seronegative. The chain combines TRBV1 with TRBJ1-2. TRBV1 is tagged as a pseudogene. The CDR3 spells CTSSQESGVDGYTF. The CDR3 region has the DNA TGCACCAGCAGCCAAGAATCCGGGGTTGATGGCTACACCTTC.